This T cell receptor beta chain was retrieved from a study of OX40 agonist ivuxolimab in advanced cancers. For the study at large: In this cohort, patients received ivuxolimab, an agonistic anti-OX40 (CD134) antibody. Findings and limits, study-wide: Average numbers of expanded clones were greater in CD8+ T cells than in CD4+.

Assay: immunoSEQ multiplex PCR; the TCRdb copy retains only in-frame clones and omits some. The repertoire has roughly 71,000 clones, 85% of them found once; the top ten carry roughly 0.89%. With 0 bases clipped from V and 6 bases from J, the junction kept 3 bases outside the gene matches. There are 14 residues in the CDR3. CDR1 and CDR2 (germline): GTSNPN, SVGIG (reference sequence). Comment on this clone: As yet, its antigen is unknown.

The receptor's source is an adult with an advanced solid tumor such as melanoma, head and neck, liver or kidney cancer. V is TRBV30 and J is TRBJ2-2, with 8 bases that match TRBD2. Sequences were derived from CD4+ or CD8+ T cells sorted from blood, sampled in a trial of the OX40 agonist ivuxolimab. The CDR3: CAWSVRGGPGELFF. As DNA, the CDR3 is TGTGCCTGGAGTGTACGCGGGGGGCCCGGGGAGCTGTTTTTT. The full variable domain, completed using reference TRBV30 and TRBJ2-2, is SQTIHQWPATLVQPVGSPLSLECTVEGTSNPNLYWYRQAAGRGLQLLFYSVGIGQISSEVPQNLSASRPQDRQFILSSKKLLLSDSGFYLCAWSVRGGPGELFFGEGSRLTVL.